Shown below are 25 T cell receptor beta chains from a single sample sequenced in a study of T cell repertoires and HLA-DP antigens. No antigen has been identified for these receptors. The data were produced by immunoSEQ multiplex PCR, yet TCRdb's version contains in-frame clones alone and is incomplete. The sample includes some 110,000 clones, roughly 92% of them seen just once. Sequencing used CD4+ T cells from PBMCs. These receptors came from a young woman in good health and CMV-seronegative.

The chain recombines TRBV7-2 with TRBJ1-2; D remains unclear. The V end lost 3 bases, the J end lost 6 bases, and 8 bases lay between the germline ends. In germline, CDR1 is SGHTA, CDR2 FQGNSA. The CDR3 covers 12 residues. CDR3 protein: CASSFQTHGYTF. In DNA, the CDR3 is TGTGCCAGCAGCTTCCAAACCCATGGCTACACCTTC.

The chain has TRBV5-1 and TRBJ2-7, with D perhaps TRBD2 (7 bases). The ends were cut back, 4 bases at V and 6 bases at J, with 14 bases in the middle. This CDR3 is 13 amino acids long. CDR1 is SGHRS and CDR2 is YFSETQ in the germline V gene. CDR3 sequence reads: CASSPGLGGEQYF. CDR3 in DNA: TGCGCCAGCAGCCCAGGACTAGGGGGCGAGCAGTACTTC.

The rearrangement uses TRBV7-9 and TRBJ1-6; the D is unclear. V was trimmed by 2 bases and J by 7 bases, leaving 0 bases between them. This CDR3 comprises 11 residues. Per the germline V gene, CDR1 is SEHNR and CDR2 is FQNEAQ (reference sequence). As DNA, the CDR3 is TGTGCCAGCAGCTTAAATTCACCCCTCCACTTT. Translated, it gives CASSLNSPLHF.

The chain recombines TRBV5-4 with TRBJ1-4; D gene unclear. The CDR3 sequence is 14 residues long. Trimming removed 1 base at V and 3 bases at J, with 7 bases between. Germline assignment: CDR1 SGHNT and CDR2 YYREEE (reference sequence). The CDR3 DNA reads TGTGCCAGCAGCTTGAAAGGGTCTAATGAAAAACTGTTTTTT. Translation: CASSLKGSNEKLFF.

V usage is TRBV19 and J usage is TRBJ2-1; D is uncertain. V gave up 2 bases and J gave up 4 bases, with 6 bases separating them. Germline V gene lookup returns CDR1 LNHDA and CDR2 SQIVND (reference sequence). The CDR3 extends over 13 amino acids. The CDR3 DNA sequence: TGTGCCAGTAGTATAAACAGTTACAATGAGCAGTTCTTC. Protein product: CASSINSYNEQFF.

V is TRBV28 and J is TRBJ2-3; 9 bases line up with TRBD1. The CDR3 loop spans 16 amino acids. With 5 bases clipped from V and 3 bases from J, the junction kept 9 bases outside the gene matches. Germline CDR1 and CDR2: MDHEN and SYDVKM. The DNA for the CDR3 is TGTGCCAGCAGTCAACCCGACAGGGGGTGGACAGATACGCAGTATTTT. Encoded protein: CASSQPDRGWTDTQYF. Supplemented by reference TRBV28 and TRBJ2-3, the full variable domain reads DVKVTQSSRYLVKRTGEKVFLECVQDMDHENMFWYRQDPGLGLRLIYFSYDVKMKEKGDIPEGYSVSREKKERFSLILESASTNQTSMYLCASSQPDRGWTDTQYFGPGTRLTVL.

The chain couples TRBV5-8 to TRBJ2-7; TRBD2 is a possible D gene (6 bases). Germline V lookup: CDR1 SGHTS, CDR2 YDEGEE. This CDR3 spans 17 amino acids. The germline V and J ends were trimmed by 5 bases and 7 bases, with 28 bases remaining between them. CDR3 nucleotide sequence: TGTGCCAGCAGACCCAGAAATCCCCGGGCCTTCGCGGGGGAGCAGTACGTC. It specifies CASRPRNPRAFAGEQYV.

The rearrangement joins TRBV4-3 to TRBJ2-1; 9 bases are a match to TRBD1. The V gene's germline CDR1 is LGHNA and CDR2 YSLEER. J was trimmed by 10 bases and V by 2 bases; bases with no gene match: 6. This CDR3 has 14 amino acids. The CDR3 loop is CASSQLTGGAEQFF. DNA for the CDR3: TGCGCCAGCAGCCAACTGACAGGGGGAGCGGAGCAGTTCTTC.

The genes are TRBV7-8 and TRBJ2-3, with 8 bases lining up with TRBD1. CDR3 length equals 15 residues. V shed 10 bases, J shed 3 bases, and the junction held 12 bases outside the gene matches. CDR1 and CDR2 (germline): SGHVS, FQNEAQ. CDR3 bases: TGTGCCACCCGGGCACAGGGGGGTTTGACAGATACGCAGTATTTT. Amino acids: CATRAQGGLTDTQYF.

A word on this clone: The sample carries other DNA sequences with the same CDR3. This sequence joins TRBV5-1 and TRBJ2-7, with 11 nucleotides matching TRBD1. The CDR3 totals 14 residues. J was trimmed by 7 bases and V by 2 bases; bases with no gene match: 5. The germline V gene encodes CDR1 SGHRS and CDR2 YFSETQ. This chain's CDR3 is CASSFGDRGGEQYF. DNA of the CDR3: TGCGCCAGCAGCTTCGGGGACAGGGGGGGGGAGCAGTACTTC.

The chain couples TRBV2 to TRBJ2-1, with D possibly matching TRBD2 (6 bases). The length of the CDR3 is 15 residues. CDR1 SNHLY and CDR2 FYNNEI come from the germline V gene. Trimming left V 6 bases short and J 0 bases short, with 12 bases between. The CDR3, as DNA: TGTGCCAGCAGATGGCGGGATAGCTCCTACAATGAGCAGTTCTTC. Protein sequence: CASRWRDSSYNEQFF.

V and J are TRBV7-2 and TRBJ1-1; 7 bases are a match to TRBD1. The CDR3 contains 13 residues. CDR1 is SGHTA, CDR2 FQGNSA, per germline. Trimming took 6 bases from V and 4 from J; bases not matched to a gene: 5. The CDR3 protein is CASSTQGFTEAFF. Here the CDR3 DNA reads TGTGCCAGCAGTACACAGGGGTTCACTGAAGCTTTCTTT.

V usage is TRBV6-6 and J usage is TRBJ1-2, with D hard to call. In germline, CDR1 is MNHNY, CDR2 SVGAGI (reference sequence). The CDR3 totals 16 residues. Trimming shortened V by 2 bases and J by 3 bases, and 16 bases separated the two germline ends. This CDR3 is CASSYPGQTTHYGYTF. The CDR3 bases are TGTGCCAGCAGTTACCCGGGCCAAACGACTCACTATGGCTACACCTTC.

The CDR3 nucleotides read TGCGCCAGCAGCTTAGGACAGGGGGTTAACTATGGCTACACCTTC. Encoded protein: CASSLGQGVNYGYTF. The chain links TRBV5-1 to TRBJ1-2, with 10 bases matching TRBD1. V was pared by 2 bases and J by 1 base, with 2 bases of the junction left unmatched. Per the germline V gene, CDR1 is SGHRS and CDR2 is YFSETQ. CDR3 length equals 15 residues.

This clone was seen once. The chain joins TRBV4-1 to TRBJ1-2, with a tentative D call TRBD1 (5 bases). The germline CDR1 and CDR2 sequences are MGHRA and YSYEKL. V was trimmed by 2 bases and J by 4 bases, leaving 11 bases between them. The CDR3 spans 14 residues. This CDR3 reads CASSQPGTAYGYTF. CDR3 DNA sequence: TGCGCCAGCAGCCAACCCGGGACGGCCTATGGCTACACCTTC.

The V and J genes are TRBV19 and TRBJ1-2, with 9 bases that match TRBD1. The V and J ends lost 6 bases and 5 bases, in that order; junction bases with no gene match: 10. The germline CDR1 and CDR2 sequences are LNHDA and SQIVND (reference sequence). The CDR3 is 15 residues long. CDR3 DNA sequence: TGTGCCAGTAGGACACAGGACAGGGGACTTTATGGCTACACCTTC. Encoded protein: CASRTQDRGLYGYTF.

The rearrangement uses TRBV2 and TRBJ2-7; D remains ambiguous. Germline CDR1 is SNHLY and CDR2 is FYNNEI. The V end lost 0 bases, the J end lost 6 bases, and 15 bases lay between the germline ends. This CDR3 has 15 residues. The CDR3, as DNA: TGTGCCAGCAGTGAAGCGCTTCCCGGAAGTCGCGAGCAGTACTTC. It codes for CASSEALPGSREQYF.

The chain is built from TRBV19 and TRBJ1-2; D ambiguous. With 7 bases removed from V and 4 bases from J, the gap between germline ends came to 7 bases. The CDR3 spans 11 residues. The V gene's germline CDR1 is LNHDA and CDR2 SQIVND (reference sequence). The CDR3 nucleotides are TGTGCCAGTACGATGGGCTATGGCTACACCTTC. The encoded protein is CASTMGYGYTF.

The gene calls are TRBV30 and TRBJ1-2; D is uncertain. V was shortened by 2 bases and J by 5 bases, with 9 bases between the two germline ends. The CDR3 is made up of 12 amino acids. Germline V gene sequence: CDR1 GTSNPN, CDR2 SVGIG (reference sequence). The CDR3 coding sequence is TGTGCCTGGAGTTCCAACCTATATGGCTACACCTTC. Protein: CAWSSNLYGYTF.

The chain links TRBV7-2 to TRBJ2-5; D remains ambiguous. The V gene's germline CDR1 is SGHTA and CDR2 FQGNSA. The CDR3 has 12 residues. V was cut by 5 bases and J by 5 bases, with 9 bases left in between. The CDR3 sequence is CASSPVRETQYF. Here the CDR3 DNA reads TGTGCCAGCAGCCCGGTAAGGGAGACCCAGTACTTC.

This chain joins TRBV5-1 and TRBJ2-7; TRBD1 matches at 8 bases. In germline, CDR1 is SGHRS, CDR2 YFSETQ. V lost 0 bases, J lost 5 bases, and 10 bases stayed unmatched. The CDR3 totals 16 residues. This CDR3 is CASSLGRDRIDNEQYV. CDR3 in DNA: TGCGCCAGCAGCTTGGGGAGGGACAGGATAGACAACGAGCAGTACGTC.

The rearrangement joins TRBV5-1 to TRBJ2-5; 7 bases align to TRBD2. The trim removed 2 bases at V and 2 bases at J, leaving 6 bases unmatched. The CDR3 extends over 15 amino acids. Germline V gene sequence: CDR1 SGHRS, CDR2 YFSETQ. This CDR3 is CASSFTSGAQETQYF. CDR3 in DNA: TGCGCCAGCAGCTTCACCAGCGGGGCGCAAGAGACCCAGTACTTC.

The chain has TRBV10-3 and TRBJ2-1; the match to TRBD2 covers 10 bases. CDR3 size: 14 residues. CDR1 is ENHRY and CDR2 is SYGVKD in the germline V gene. After removal of 6 bases from V and 7 bases from J, the junction contained 6 bases not matched to a gene. CDR3 DNA: TGTGCCATCAGCCTAGCGGGAGTGGGGAATGAGCAGTTCTTC. It encodes CAISLAGVGNEQFF.

The V call is TRBV28, the J call TRBJ1-1; tentatively, D is TRBD1 (6 bases). The CDR3 loop spans 12 amino acids. Germline lookup yields CDR1 MDHEN and CDR2 SYDVKM. Trimming took off 3 bases at V and 9 bases at J, with 11 bases between the two ends. CDR3 loop: CASSFRQGKAFF. In DNA, the CDR3 is TGTGCCAGCAGTTTTCGGCAGGGGAAAGCTTTCTTT.

This clone has more than one count but fewer than ten. The V call is TRBV5-1, the J call TRBJ2-4; D not resolved. This CDR3 is 16 amino acids long. The germline V gene encodes CDR1 SGHRS and CDR2 YFSETQ. The V and J ends lost 1 base and 5 bases respectively, with 16 bases between them. The CDR3 nucleotides read TGCGCCAGCAGCTTGTTTAGGCCAGCCGTAGAAAACATTCAGTACTTC. This encodes CASSLFRPAVENIQYF.